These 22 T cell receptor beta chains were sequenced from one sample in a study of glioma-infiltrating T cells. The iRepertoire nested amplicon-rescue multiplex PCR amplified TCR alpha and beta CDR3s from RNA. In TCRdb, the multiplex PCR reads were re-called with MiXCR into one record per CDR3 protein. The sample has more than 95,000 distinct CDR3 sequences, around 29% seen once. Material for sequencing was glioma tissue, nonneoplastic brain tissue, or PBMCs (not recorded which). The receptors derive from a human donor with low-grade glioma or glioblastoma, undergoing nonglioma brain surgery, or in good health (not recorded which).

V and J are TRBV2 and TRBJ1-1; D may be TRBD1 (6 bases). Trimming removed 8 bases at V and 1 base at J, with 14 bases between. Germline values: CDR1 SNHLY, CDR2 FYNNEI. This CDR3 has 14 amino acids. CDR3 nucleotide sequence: TGTGCCAGCTTCGGGAGGGGGACGAACACTGAAGCTTTCTTT. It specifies CASFGRGTNTEAFF.

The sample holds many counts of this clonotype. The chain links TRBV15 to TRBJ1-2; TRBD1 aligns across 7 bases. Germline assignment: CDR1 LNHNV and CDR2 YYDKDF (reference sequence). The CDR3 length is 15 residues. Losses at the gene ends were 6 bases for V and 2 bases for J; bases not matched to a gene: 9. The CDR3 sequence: CATREGAGANYGYTF. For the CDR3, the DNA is TGTGCCACCAGAGAGGGGGCAGGCGCAAACTATGGCTACACCTTC.

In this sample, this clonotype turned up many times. CDR3 coding DNA: TGTGCCACTACTCGAACTAACAATGAGCAGTTCTTC. This codes for CATTRTNNEQFF. The V and J genes are TRBV2 and TRBJ2-1; D uncertain. CDR3 length: 12 residues. Between the trimmed V and J ends, which lost 10 bases and 5 bases, there was a span of 12 bases. Germline V gene lookup returns CDR1 SNHLY and CDR2 FYNNEI.

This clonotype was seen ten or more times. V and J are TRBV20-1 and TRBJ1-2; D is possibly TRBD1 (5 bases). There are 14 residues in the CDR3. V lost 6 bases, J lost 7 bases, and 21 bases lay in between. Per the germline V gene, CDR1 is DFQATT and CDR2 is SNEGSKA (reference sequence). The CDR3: CSAVPLVGLIGYTF. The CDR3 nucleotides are TGCAGTGCCGTTCCACTCGTGGGGCTGATTGGCTACACCTTC.

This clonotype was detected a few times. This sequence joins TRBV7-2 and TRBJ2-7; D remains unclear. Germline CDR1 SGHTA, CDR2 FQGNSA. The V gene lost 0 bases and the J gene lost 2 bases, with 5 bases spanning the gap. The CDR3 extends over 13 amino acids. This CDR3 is CASSLAAAYEQYF. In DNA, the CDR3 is TGTGCCAGCAGCTTAGCGGCAGCCTACGAGCAGTACTTC.

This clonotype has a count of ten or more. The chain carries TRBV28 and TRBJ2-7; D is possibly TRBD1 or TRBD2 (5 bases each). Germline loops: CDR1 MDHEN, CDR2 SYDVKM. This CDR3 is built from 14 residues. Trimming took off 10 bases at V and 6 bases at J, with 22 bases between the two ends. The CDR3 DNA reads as TGTGCCACCAACCCGGGGCTAGCTTTAGGCGAGCAGTACTTC. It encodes CATNPGLALGEQYF.

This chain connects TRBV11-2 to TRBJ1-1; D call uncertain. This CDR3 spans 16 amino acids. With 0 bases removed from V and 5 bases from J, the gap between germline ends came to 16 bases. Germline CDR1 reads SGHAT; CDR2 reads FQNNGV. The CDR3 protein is CASSLDVFAVETEAFF. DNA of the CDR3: TGTGCCAGCAGCTTAGATGTTTTCGCGGTGGAAACTGAAGCTTTCTTT. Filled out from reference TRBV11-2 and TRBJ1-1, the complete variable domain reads EAGVAQSPRYKIIEKRQSVAFWCNPISGHATLYWYQQILGQGPKLLIQFQNNGVVDDSQLPKDRFSAERLKGVDSTLKIQPAKLEDSAVYLCASSLDVFAVETEAFFGQGTRLTVV.

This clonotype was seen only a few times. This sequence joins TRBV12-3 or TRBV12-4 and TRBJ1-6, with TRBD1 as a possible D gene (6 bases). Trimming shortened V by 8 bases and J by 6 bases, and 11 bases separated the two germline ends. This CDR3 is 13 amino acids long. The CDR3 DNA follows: TGTGCCAGCCGGGGGCAGGTTAATTCACCCCTCCACTTT. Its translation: CASRGQVNSPLHF.

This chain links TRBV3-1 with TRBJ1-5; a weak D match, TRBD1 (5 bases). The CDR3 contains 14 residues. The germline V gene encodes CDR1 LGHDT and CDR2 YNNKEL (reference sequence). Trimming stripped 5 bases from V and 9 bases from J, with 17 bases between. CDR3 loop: CASSVDSFLGPQHF. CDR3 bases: TGTGCCAGCAGCGTCGACAGTTTCTTGGGGCCCCAGCATTTT.

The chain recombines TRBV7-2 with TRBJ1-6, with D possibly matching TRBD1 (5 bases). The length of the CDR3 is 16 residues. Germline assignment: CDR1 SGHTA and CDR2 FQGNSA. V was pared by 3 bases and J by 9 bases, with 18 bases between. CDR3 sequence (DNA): TGTGCCAGCAGCTTGTCCGGAGGGGAAAGGGGTTCACCCCTCCACTTT. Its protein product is CASSLSGGERGSPLHF.

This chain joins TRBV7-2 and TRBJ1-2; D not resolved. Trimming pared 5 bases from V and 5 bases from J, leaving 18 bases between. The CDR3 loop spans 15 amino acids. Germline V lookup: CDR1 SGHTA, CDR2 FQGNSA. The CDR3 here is CASSTTPPVLYGYTF. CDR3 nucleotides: TGTGCCAGCAGCACAACCCCCCCGGTGCTATATGGCTACACCTTC.

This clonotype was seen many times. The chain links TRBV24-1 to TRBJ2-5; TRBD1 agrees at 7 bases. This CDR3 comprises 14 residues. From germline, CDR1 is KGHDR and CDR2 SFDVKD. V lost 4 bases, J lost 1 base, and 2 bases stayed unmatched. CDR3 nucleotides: TGTGCCACCAGTGAAGGGGGCGGCCAAGAGACCCAGTACTTC. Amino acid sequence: CATSEGGGQETQYF.

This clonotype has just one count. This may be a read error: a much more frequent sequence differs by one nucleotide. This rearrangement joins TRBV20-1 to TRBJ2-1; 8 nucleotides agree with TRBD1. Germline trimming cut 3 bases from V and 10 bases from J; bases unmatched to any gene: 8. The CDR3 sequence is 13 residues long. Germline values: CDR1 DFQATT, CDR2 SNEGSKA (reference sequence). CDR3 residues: CSASQGAGHEQFF. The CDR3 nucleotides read TGCAGTGCTAGCCAGGGGGCGGGCCACGAGCAGTTCTTC.

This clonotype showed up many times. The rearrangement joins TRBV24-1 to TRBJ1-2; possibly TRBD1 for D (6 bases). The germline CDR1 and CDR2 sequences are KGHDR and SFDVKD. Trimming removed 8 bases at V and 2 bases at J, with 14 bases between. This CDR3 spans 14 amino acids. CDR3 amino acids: CATNPGQSNYGYTF. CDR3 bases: TGTGCCACCAACCCTGGACAGTCGAACTATGGCTACACCTTC.

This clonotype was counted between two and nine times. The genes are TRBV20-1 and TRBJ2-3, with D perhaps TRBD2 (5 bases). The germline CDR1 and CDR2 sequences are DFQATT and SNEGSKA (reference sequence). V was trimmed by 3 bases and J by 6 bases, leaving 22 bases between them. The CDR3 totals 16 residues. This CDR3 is CSASRPEAANGDTQYF. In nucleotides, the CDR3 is TGCAGTGCTAGCCGACCGGAAGCGGCAAATGGGGATACGCAGTATTTT.

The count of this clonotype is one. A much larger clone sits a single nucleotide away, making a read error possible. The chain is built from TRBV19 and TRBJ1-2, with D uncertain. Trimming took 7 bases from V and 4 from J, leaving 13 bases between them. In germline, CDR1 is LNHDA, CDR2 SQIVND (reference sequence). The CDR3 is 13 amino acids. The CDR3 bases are TGTGCCAGTATTCGAACAGAACTCTATGGCTACACCTTC. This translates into CASIRTELYGYTF.

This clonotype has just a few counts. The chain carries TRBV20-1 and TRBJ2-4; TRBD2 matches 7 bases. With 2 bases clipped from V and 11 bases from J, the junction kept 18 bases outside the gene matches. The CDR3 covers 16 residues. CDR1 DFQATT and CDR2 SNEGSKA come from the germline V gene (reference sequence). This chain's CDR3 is CSARFIRAGEGGVQYF. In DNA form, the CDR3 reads TGCAGTGCTAGATTTATCCGGGCGGGGGAGGGAGGCGTTCAGTACTTC.

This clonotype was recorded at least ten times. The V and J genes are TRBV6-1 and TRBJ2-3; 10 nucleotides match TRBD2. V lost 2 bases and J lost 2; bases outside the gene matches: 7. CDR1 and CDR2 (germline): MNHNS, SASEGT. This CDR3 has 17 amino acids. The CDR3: CASSERLAGAITDTQYF. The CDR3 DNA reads TGTGCCAGCAGTGAACGCCTAGCGGGGGCCATCACAGATACGCAGTATTTT.

This chain's CDR3 is CASSPTLGEGAYEQYF. For the CDR3, the DNA is TGTGCCAGCAGCCCTACATTAGGGGAGGGGGCCTACGAGCAGTACTTC. The genes are TRBV4-2 and TRBJ2-7, with D perhaps matching TRBD2 (7 bases). This CDR3 spans 16 amino acids. Trimming stripped 4 bases from V and 2 bases from J, with 18 bases between. The germline CDR1 and CDR2 sequences are LGHNA and YNFKEQ.

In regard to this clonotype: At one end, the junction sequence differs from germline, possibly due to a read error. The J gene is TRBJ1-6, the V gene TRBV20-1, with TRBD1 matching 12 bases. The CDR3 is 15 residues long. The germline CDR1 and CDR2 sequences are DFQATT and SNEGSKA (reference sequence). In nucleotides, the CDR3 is TGCAGTGCTAGAGACCGGGACAGGGGGCTTGAGGCCCTACACTTT. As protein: CSARDRDRGLEALHF.

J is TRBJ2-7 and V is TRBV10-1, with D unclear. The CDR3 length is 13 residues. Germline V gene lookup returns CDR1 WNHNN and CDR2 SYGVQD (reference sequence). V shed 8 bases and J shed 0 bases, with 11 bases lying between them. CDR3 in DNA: TGCGCCAGCCATCATAGTAGCTCCTACGAGCAGTACTTC. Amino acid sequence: CASHHSSSYEQYF.

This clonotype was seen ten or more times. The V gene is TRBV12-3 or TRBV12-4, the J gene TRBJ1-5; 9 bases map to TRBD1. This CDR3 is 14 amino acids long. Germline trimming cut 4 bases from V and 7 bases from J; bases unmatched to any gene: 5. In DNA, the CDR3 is TGTGCCAGCAGTTCAACAGGGGGCGGGCAGCCCCAGCATTTT. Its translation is CASSSTGGGQPQHF.